The T cell receptor beta chain described here comes from a study of cytomegalovirus exposure and HLA in healthy donors. Findings of the study overall: Per published reports, the classifier diagnosed cytomegalovirus status with high specificity and sensitivity.

CDR3 length equals 15 residues. V dropped 2 bases and J dropped 0 bases, with 9 bases sitting between them. CDR1 is SGHNT, CDR2 YYREEE, per germline (reference sequence). This clone was counted a few times. What it recognizes is unknown. The PCR contained 60 Vbeta and 13 Jbeta primers. TCRdb's table, derived via immunoSEQ multiplex PCR, lists solely in-frame clones and lacks some. The sample includes 130,000 or so clones, 75% of them seen just once. The TCR comes from a woman aged 40 to 50 in good health and CMV-seropositive. The J gene is TRBJ1-3, the V gene TRBV5-4; D gene uncertain. The sequencing sample was made of PBMCs. CDR3 nucleotides: TGTGCCAGCAGCTTAGATGACACCTCTGGAAACACCATATATTTT. Protein sequence: CASSLDDTSGNTIYF.